Below, one T cell receptor (beta chain) is given with its context. This sample includes further DNA sequences coding for the same CDR3. This CDR3 is built from 15 residues. Trimming left V 1 base short and J 2 bases short, with 9 bases between. Germline V gene lookup returns CDR1 SGHRS and CDR2 YFSETQ. Use of 60 Vbeta and 13 Jbeta primers characterized the PCR. Libraries were prepared by immunoSEQ multiplex PCR; TCRdb keeps only in-frame clonotypes and omits some of them. The sample shows 100,000 to 150,000 clones, 74% of them seen only once. This record belongs to a study of cytomegalovirus exposure and HLA in healthy donors.

The genes are TRBV5-1 and TRBJ2-2, with D maybe TRBD1 (6 bases). The source material was PBMCs. This TCR derives from a male donor in good health and CMV-seronegative. CDR3 in amino acids: CASSLTGPNTGELFF. The CDR3 DNA sequence: TGCGCCAGCAGCTTGACAGGGCCAAACACCGGGGAGCTGTTTTTT. The full variable domain, in which reference TRBV5-1 and TRBJ2-2 provide the parts outside the CDR3, is KAGVTQTPRYLIKTRGQQVTLSCSPISGHRSVSWYQQTPGQGLQFLFEYFSETQRNKGNFPGRFSGRQFSNSRSEMNVSTLELGDSALYLCASSLTGPNTGELFFGEGSRLTVL.